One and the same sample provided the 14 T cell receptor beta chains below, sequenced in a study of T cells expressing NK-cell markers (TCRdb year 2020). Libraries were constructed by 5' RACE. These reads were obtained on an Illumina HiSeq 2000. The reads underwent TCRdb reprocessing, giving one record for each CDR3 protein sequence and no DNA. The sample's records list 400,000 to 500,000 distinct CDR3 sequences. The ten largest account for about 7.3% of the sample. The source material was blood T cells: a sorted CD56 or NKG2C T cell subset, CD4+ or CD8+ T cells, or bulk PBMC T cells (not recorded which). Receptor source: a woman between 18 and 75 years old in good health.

The CDR3: CASSNRAPYSNQPQHF. J is TRBJ1-5 and V is TRBV7-2. The V gene's germline CDR1 is SGHTA and CDR2 FQGNSA. The CDR3 has 16 amino acids.

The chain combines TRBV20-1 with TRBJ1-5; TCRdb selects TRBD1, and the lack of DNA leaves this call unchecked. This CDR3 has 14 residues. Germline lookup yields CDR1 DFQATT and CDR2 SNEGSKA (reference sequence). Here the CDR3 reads CSARQGSSNQPQHF.

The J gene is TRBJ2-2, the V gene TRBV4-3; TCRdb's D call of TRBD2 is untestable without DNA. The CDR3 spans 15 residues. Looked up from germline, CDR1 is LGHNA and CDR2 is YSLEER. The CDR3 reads CASSNPGLATGELFF.

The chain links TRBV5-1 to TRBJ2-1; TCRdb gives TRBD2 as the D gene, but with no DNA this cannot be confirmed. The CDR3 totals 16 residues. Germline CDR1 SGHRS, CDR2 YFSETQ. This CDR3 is CASSPGWATAYNEQFF.

The CDR3 loop reads CSAPRDRQETQYF. V gene TRBV20-1 combines with J gene TRBJ2-5; there is no DNA to check the TCRdb D call of TRBD1. Looked up from germline, CDR1 is DFQATT and CDR2 is SNEGSKA (reference sequence). The CDR3 is made up of 13 amino acids.

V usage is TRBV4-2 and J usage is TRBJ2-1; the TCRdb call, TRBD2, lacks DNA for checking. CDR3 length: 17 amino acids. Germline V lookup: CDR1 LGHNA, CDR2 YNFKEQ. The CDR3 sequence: CASSQFSGTSGRHEQFF.

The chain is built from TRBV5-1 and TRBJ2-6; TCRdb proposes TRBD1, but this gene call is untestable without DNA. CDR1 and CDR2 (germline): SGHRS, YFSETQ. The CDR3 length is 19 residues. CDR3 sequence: CASSFTPTGAATGANVLTF.

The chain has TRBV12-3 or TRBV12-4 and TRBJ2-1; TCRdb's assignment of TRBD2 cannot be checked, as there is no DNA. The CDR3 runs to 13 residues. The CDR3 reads CASREGKGNEQFF.

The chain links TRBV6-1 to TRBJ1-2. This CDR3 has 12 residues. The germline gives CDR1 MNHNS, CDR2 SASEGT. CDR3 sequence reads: CASCETGYGYTF.

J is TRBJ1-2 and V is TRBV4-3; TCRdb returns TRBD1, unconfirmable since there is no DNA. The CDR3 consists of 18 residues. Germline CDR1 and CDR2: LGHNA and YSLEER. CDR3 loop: CASSQGTTGGQANYGYTF.

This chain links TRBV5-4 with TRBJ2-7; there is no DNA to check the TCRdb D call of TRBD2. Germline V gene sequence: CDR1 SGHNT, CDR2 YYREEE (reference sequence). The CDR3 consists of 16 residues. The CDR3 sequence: CASSPGTSGFFYEQYF.

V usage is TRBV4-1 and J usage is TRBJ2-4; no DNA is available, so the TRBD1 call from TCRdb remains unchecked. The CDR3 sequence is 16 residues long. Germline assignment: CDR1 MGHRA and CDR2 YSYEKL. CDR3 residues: CASSQVGRRAKNIQYF.

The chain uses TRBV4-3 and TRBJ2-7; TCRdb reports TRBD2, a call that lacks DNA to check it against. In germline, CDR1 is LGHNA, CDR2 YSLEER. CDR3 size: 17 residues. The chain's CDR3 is CASSQDRAVAGVGDEYF.

The CDR3 sequence is CSARPTGGPYNEQFF. The rearrangement uses TRBV20-1 and TRBJ2-1. This CDR3 is built from 15 residues. Germline values: CDR1 DFQATT, CDR2 SNEGSKA (reference sequence).